This T cell receptor beta chain was found in a study of blood T cell repertoires in COVID-19. Study details: The analysed material was cDNA or gDNA that came from T cells, B-cell-depleted T cells, or PBMCs.

Libraries were prepared by immunoSEQ multiplex PCR; TCRdb keeps only in-frame clonotypes and omits some of them. The sample lists roughly 150,000 clones; 79% were seen once. Germline CDR1 and CDR2: SGHTA and FQGTGA. The CDR3 length is 13 residues. V gave up 5 bases and J gave up 9 bases; unmatched junction bases: 9. V and J are TRBV7-3 and TRBJ2-7; 8 nucleotides align to TRBD1. This receptor was identified in a woman in her 70s in a cohort exposed to, infected with or recovered from COVID-19 (not recorded which). Sequenced sample: PBMCs or T cells enriched from blood (not recorded which). The CDR3 sequence is CASSPGQATVQYF. The DNA of the CDR3 is TGTGCCAGCAGCCCGGGACAGGCAACAGTGCAGTACTTC.